This T cell receptor beta chain was found in a study of stem cell transplantation in POMP-related autoinflammatory disease. Across the study: CD8+ T cells were low and CD4+ cells naive-skewed before transplant. Neutrophil and platelet engraftment from the graft donor was 100% through one year after transplant. Study-wide findings and caveats: PRAID patients trended toward lower TRB diversity and higher clonality in all analyzed T-cell subsets.

Measured with immunoSEQ multiplex PCR; TCRdb has only the in-frame clones, and not every one. This table holds tens of thousands of clones, roughly 93% found once. V lost 8 bases and J lost 0, with 12 bases in between. Germline-derived CDR1 and CDR2 are WNHNN and SYGVQD (reference sequence). There are 14 residues in the CDR3. Details on this clone: Its specificity is unknown.

Prominent immunodeficiency with autoinflammation defined PRAID. The receptor was derived from a human patient with POMP-related autoinflammation and immune dysregulation (PRAID). Some T cells may arise from the graft donor. J is TRBJ2-3 and V is TRBV10-1; D is undetermined. This specimen was CD4+ T cells from PBMCs, taken after stem cell transplantation. Here the CDR3 reads CASQAGFSTDTQYF. Written as DNA, the CDR3 is TGCGCCAGCCAAGCTGGGTTTAGCACAGATACGCAGTATTTT.